One and the same sample provided the 28 T cell receptor beta chains below, sequenced in a study of beta chain features in type 1 diabetes. Expressed TCRB transcripts were sequenced, since all the RNA that had been isolated was reverse transcribed. Only in-frame clones appear in the TCRdb table, and some are missing; sequencing was by immunoSEQ multiplex PCR. Here the sample spans hundreds of thousands of clones, about 14% being singletons. Study results and caveats: TCRB CDR3s from Type 1 diabetes patients were moderately but significantly shorter in all four CD4+ subsets.

These TCRs are of unknown antigen specificity. The sample was naive CD4+ T cells from blood. Receptors originate from a man between 18 and 29 years old with type 1 diabetes.

The chain links TRBV18 to TRBJ2-7; D is undetermined. Germline CDR1 reads KGHSH; CDR2 reads LQKENI. This CDR3 region has 13 residues. The V end was cut by 3 bases, the J end by 3 bases, with 9 bases between. CDR3 amino acids: CASSPDPGYEQYF. DNA for the CDR3: TGTGCCAGCTCACCGGACCCGGGCTACGAGCAGTACTTC.

The rearrangement joins TRBV29-1 to TRBJ2-2; D uncertain. V lost 4 bases and J 0 bases, leaving 9 bases between the germline ends. Germline CDR1 and CDR2: SQVTM and ANQGSEA. The CDR3 consists of 14 residues. The CDR3 reads CSVAGPANTGELFF. The CDR3 region has the DNA TGCAGCGTTGCGGGCCCCGCGAACACCGGGGAGCTGTTTTTT.

This clone was seen only a few times. An end of the junction does not agree with germline; a read error may underlie this. The chain uses TRBV7-7 and TRBJ2-1; 9 bases line up with TRBD2. The CDR3 is 15 residues long. CDR1 is SSHAT and CDR2 is FNYEAQ in the germline V gene (reference sequence). This CDR3 reads CASSLELAGYNEQFF. In DNA form, the CDR3 reads TGTGCTAGCAGCTTAGAACTAGCGGGTTACAATGAGCAGTTCTTC.

This clone was detected only a few times. The chain couples TRBV30 to TRBJ2-5, with 10 bases fitting TRBD2. CDR3 length equals 14 residues. The germline CDR1 and CDR2 sequences are GTSNPN and SVGIG (reference sequence). V lost 4 bases and J lost 3; bases outside the gene matches: 5. Here the CDR3 DNA reads TGTGCCTGGACGGGACTAGCGCTAGAAGAGACCCAGTACTTC. This translates into CAWTGLALEETQYF.

This clone was detected only a few times. The rearrangement uses TRBV9 and TRBJ2-3; D is unclear. The CDR3 spans 16 residues. Trimming removed 0 bases from V and 1 base from J, with 12 bases in between. The germline V gene encodes CDR1 SGDLS and CDR2 YYNGEE. CDR3 loop: CASSVGASDRTDTQYF. The CDR3 DNA reads TGTGCCAGCAGCGTAGGTGCGAGCGACCGCACAGATACGCAGTATTTT. The entire variable domain, with the rest obtained from reference TRBV9 and TRBJ2-3, is as follows: DSGVTQTPKHLITATGQRVTLRCSPRSGDLSVYWYQQSLDQGLQFLIQYYNGEERAKGNILERFSAQQFPDLHSELNLSSLELGDSALYFCASSVGASDRTDTQYFGPGTRLTVL.

The chain uses TRBV5-6 and TRBJ1-1; unclear D gene. Germline V gene data show CDR1 as SGHDT and CDR2 as YYEEEE. This CDR3 has 15 amino acids. V was pared by 4 bases and J by 3 bases, with 16 bases between. As DNA, the CDR3 is TGTGCCAGCAGCCCTAGCCGGGCCACCTACACTGAAGCTTTCTTT. Translating it yields CASSPSRATYTEAFF.

This clone was seen only a few times. The gene calls are TRBV30 and TRBJ2-1; maybe TRBD1 (5 bases). The CDR3 is made up of 10 amino acids. Germline CDR1 reads GTSNPN; CDR2 reads SVGIG (reference sequence). The V end was cut by 6 bases, the J end by 10 bases, with 10 bases between. CDR3 protein: CACTRQEQFF. The CDR3 region has the DNA TGTGCCTGCACAAGACAGGAGCAGTTCTTC.

The V and J genes are TRBV6-5 and TRBJ2-1; 7 bases map to TRBD2. The CDR3 sequence is 13 residues long. Germline CDR1 MNHEY, CDR2 SVGAGI. With V trimmed by 8 bases and J by 8 bases, 9 bases remained unmatched. CDR3 sequence: CASHPGGGDEQFF. The CDR3 DNA reads TGTGCCAGCCACCCGGGGGGTGGGGATGAGCAGTTCTTC.

The chain combines TRBV2 with TRBJ1-1; TRBD1 might be the D (5 bases). The length of the CDR3 is 10 residues. CDR1 SNHLY and CDR2 FYNNEI come from the germline V gene. CDR3 protein: CTNQGTEAFF. The CDR3 region has the DNA TGTACCAACCAGGGCACTGAAGCTTTCTTT.

In this sample, this clone turned up a few times. The V and J genes are TRBV27 and TRBJ1-2; D might be TRBD1 (5 bases). The germline V gene encodes CDR1 MNHEY and CDR2 SMNVEV (reference sequence). The V end was cut by 5 bases, the J end by 5 bases, with 12 bases between. The CDR3 totals 13 residues. The CDR3 protein is CASSPPGGYGYTF. DNA of the CDR3: TGTGCCAGCAGTCCTCCGGGGGGGTATGGCTACACCTTC.

The V gene is TRBV25-1, the J gene TRBJ2-3; D unclear. The length of the CDR3 is 13 residues. V shed 9 bases and J shed 1 base, with 11 bases lying between them. CDR1 is MGHDK and CDR2 is SYGVNS in the germline V gene. This chain's CDR3 is CASLGFRTDTQYF. CDR3 coding DNA: TGTGCCAGTTTGGGGTTTCGCACAGATACGCAGTATTTT.

This clone has more than one count but fewer than ten. The chain joins TRBV30 to TRBJ1-1; D unresolved. Deletions cut 0 bases from V and 8 bases from J, with 16 bases between. This CDR3 has 14 amino acids. Germline-derived CDR1 and CDR2 are GTSNPN and SVGIG (reference sequence). The CDR3 region has the DNA TGTGCCTGGAGTGTACTACTAGGCGGTTTGGAAGCTTTCTTT. Protein sequence: CAWSVLLGGLEAFF.

This chain links TRBV9 with TRBJ1-5; no firm D call. Trimming took off 3 bases at V and 2 bases at J, with 12 bases between the two ends. There are 15 residues in the CDR3. Germline V gene data show CDR1 as SGDLS and CDR2 as YYNGEE. This CDR3 is CASSAAASGNQPQHF. The CDR3 bases are TGTGCCAGCAGCGCCGCTGCGAGTGGCAATCAGCCCCAGCATTTT. The entire variable domain, with the rest obtained from reference TRBV9 and TRBJ1-5, is as follows: DSGVTQTPKHLITATGQRVTLRCSPRSGDLSVYWYQQSLDQGLQFLIQYYNGEERAKGNILERFSAQQFPDLHSELNLSSLELGDSALYFCASSAAASGNQPQHFGDGTRLSIL.

J is TRBJ1-2 and V is TRBV2; D gene unclear. This CDR3 region has 13 residues. Germline assignment: CDR1 SNHLY and CDR2 FYNNEI. With 3 bases removed from V and 7 bases from J, the gap between germline ends came to 12 bases. In DNA, the CDR3 is TGTGCCAGCAGTGACCACGGACCTTCTGGCTACACCTTC. As protein: CASSDHGPSGYTF. Looking up the rest from reference TRBV2 and TRBJ1-2 gives the full variable domain: EPEVTQTPSHQVTQMGQEVILRCVPISNHLYFYWYRQILGQKVEFLVSFYNNEISEKSEIFDDQFSVERPDGSNFTLKIRSTKLEDSAMYFCASSDHGPSGYTFGSGTRLTVV.

The rearrangement uses TRBV7-2 and TRBJ1-1; D gene ambiguous. CDR3 length: 14 amino acids. The ends were cut back, 10 bases at V and 0 bases at J, with 15 bases in the middle. Germline CDR1 and CDR2: SGHTA and FQGNSA. CDR3 protein: CATLLGRVNTEAFF. DNA of the CDR3: TGTGCCACCCTACTTGGGCGGGTGAACACTGAAGCTTTCTTT.

Points on this clone: The identical CDR3 is also encoded by other nucleotide sequences in the sample. This chain's CDR3 is CSVEGVDSNTDTQYF. CDR3 bases: TGCAGCGTTGAGGGAGTGGACAGTAACACAGATACGCAGTATTTT. The chain joins TRBV29-1 to TRBJ2-3; D might be TRBD1 (6 bases). This CDR3 is 15 amino acids long. The germline V and J ends were trimmed by 3 bases and 2 bases, with 15 bases remaining between them. The germline CDR1 and CDR2 sequences are SQVTM and ANQGSEA.

The chain uses TRBV2 and TRBJ2-5; D gene ambiguous. Germline CDR1 is SNHLY and CDR2 is FYNNEI. The CDR3 extends over 14 amino acids. Trimming took off 5 bases at V and 2 bases at J, with 12 bases between the two ends. CDR3 residues: CASSRIREQETQYF. Written as DNA, the CDR3 is TGTGCCAGCAGTCGGATTAGAGAACAAGAGACCCAGTACTTC.

This clone appeared a few times. The genes are TRBV30 and TRBJ2-1, with 14 bases matching TRBD2. CDR3 length: 16 residues. J gave up 9 bases and V 5 bases, and 12 bases lay outside the gene matches. The germline CDR1 and CDR2 sequences are GTSNPN and SVGIG (reference sequence). DNA for the CDR3: TGTGCCTGGGGGACCCTGTCGGGACTAGCGGGAGTTGAGCAGTTCTTC. It is translated as CAWGTLSGLAGVEQFF.

This chain joins TRBV28 and TRBJ2-5; perhaps TRBD1 as D (5 bases). The germline V gene has CDR1 MDHEN and CDR2 SYDVKM. The CDR3 has 13 residues. V was cut by 7 bases and J by 1 base, with 10 bases left in between. CDR3 residues: CASNPGPQETQYF. The DNA for the CDR3 is TGTGCCAGCAATCCAGGGCCCCAAGAGACCCAGTACTTC.

The rearrangement links TRBV25-1 to TRBJ2-7; 8 bases are shared with TRBD1. CDR1 is MGHDK, CDR2 SYGVNS, per germline. CDR3 size: 13 residues. The ends lost 6 bases at V and 6 bases at J; junction bases unmatched: 7. CDR3 region: CASRGQGWAEQYF. The CDR3 nucleotides are TGTGCCAGCAGAGGACAGGGCTGGGCCGAGCAGTACTTC.

The rearrangement uses TRBV5-1 and TRBJ2-2, with 7 bases that match TRBD1. This CDR3 is 14 amino acids long. Looked up from germline, CDR1 is SGHRS and CDR2 is YFSETQ. Unmatched junction bases numbered 4, after V lost 4 bases and J lost 4 bases. CDR3: CASSIGTVTGELFF. DNA of the CDR3: TGCGCCAGCAGCATTGGGACAGTCACCGGGGAGCTGTTTTTT.

This clone was seen a handful of times. The chain has TRBV27 and TRBJ2-1, with TRBD1 matching 9 bases. Losses at the gene ends were 5 bases for V and 6 bases for J; bases not matched to a gene: 11. Germline V gene sequence: CDR1 MNHEY, CDR2 SMNVEV (reference sequence). There are 16 residues in the CDR3. The CDR3 sequence is CASSRLGTGTVNEQFF. For the CDR3, the DNA is TGTGCCAGCAGTCGCCTTGGGACAGGGACGGTCAATGAGCAGTTCTTC.

V usage is TRBV6-1 and J usage is TRBJ2-1; 10 nucleotides line up with TRBD2. This CDR3 has 17 residues. In germline, CDR1 is MNHNS, CDR2 SASEGT. The ends lost 0 bases at V and 8 bases at J; junction bases unmatched: 10. CDR3 DNA: TGTGCCAGCAGTGAAGCACCACCGGGACTAGCGATCGATGAGCAGTTCTTC. The encoded protein is CASSEAPPGLAIDEQFF.

The V call is TRBV5-1, the J call TRBJ1-3; D is undetermined. This CDR3 has 16 amino acids. V shed 1 base and J shed 0 bases, with 11 bases lying between them. Germline lookup yields CDR1 SGHRS and CDR2 YFSETQ. The CDR3 loop reads CASSLSVGLSGNTIYF. CDR3 in DNA: TGCGCCAGCAGCTTGTCGGTAGGGCTCTCTGGAAACACCATATATTTT.

The V call is TRBV6-5, the J call TRBJ1-2; D is ambiguous. The CDR3 covers 14 residues. Trimming stripped 6 bases from V and 2 bases from J, with 13 bases between. Per the germline V gene, CDR1 is MNHEY and CDR2 is SVGAGI. As DNA, the CDR3 is TGTGCCAGCAGCTCCCGGTGGAGAAACTATGGCTACACCTTC. Its protein product is CASSSRWRNYGYTF.

The chain is built from TRBV25-1 and TRBJ1-2; no firm D call. The V and J ends lost 0 bases and 8 bases respectively, with 10 bases between them. The CDR3 is made up of 13 amino acids. Germline CDR1 is MGHDK and CDR2 is SYGVNS. The CDR3 loop reads CASSEYGRRGYTF. CDR3 sequence (DNA): TGTGCCAGCAGTGAATATGGCCGGAGAGGCTACACCTTC.

The rearrangement uses TRBV2 and TRBJ2-3, with D perhaps TRBD2 (5 bases). Germline V gives CDR1 SNHLY, CDR2 FYNNEI. The ends were cut back, 7 bases at V and 0 bases at J, with 11 bases in the middle. The CDR3 extends over 14 amino acids. Written as DNA, the CDR3 is TGTGCCAGCACGGGATTGTTTAGCACAGATACGCAGTATTTT. Protein product: CASTGLFSTDTQYF. Together with reference TRBV2 and TRBJ2-3, the CDR3 gives the full variable domain: EPEVTQTPSHQVTQMGQEVILRCVPISNHLYFYWYRQILGQKVEFLVSFYNNEISEKSEIFDDQFSVERPDGSNFTLKIRSTKLEDSAMYFCASTGLFSTDTQYFGPGTRLTVL.

The chain joins TRBV7-2 to TRBJ2-2; 8 nucleotides agree with TRBD2. With 2 bases clipped from V and 4 bases from J, the junction kept 3 bases outside the gene matches. The CDR3 contains 15 residues. Germline CDR1 and CDR2: SGHTA and FQGNSA. CDR3 in amino acids: CASSLLGRGTGELFF. The CDR3 coding sequence is TGTGCCAGCAGCTTACTCGGGAGGGGCACCGGGGAGCTGTTTTTT.